This TCR beta chain originates from a study of identical twins. Study outcomes and limitations: Surplus twin overlap in beta out-of-frame sequences was less pronounced.

The V end was cut by 3 bases, the J end by 6 bases, with 8 bases between. The CDR3 consists of 12 residues. Germline V lookup: CDR1 DFQATT, CDR2 SNEGSKA (reference sequence). Comment on this clonotype: Its antigen is not identified.

TCRdb re-called the 5' RACE reads with MiXCR, one entry per CDR3 protein. The sample includes 250,000 to 350,000 distinct CDR3 sequences, about 8.1% seen only once; the top ten take approximately 2.1%. This same sample was also part of a study on yellow fever vaccine responses in identical twins.

The chain has TRBV20-1 and TRBJ1-4, with D tentatively TRBD1 (5 bases). This receptor was taken from a young woman in good health. The sequencing sample was made of memory (CD45RO+) T cells sorted from blood. CDR3 residues: CSARGPDEKLFF. CDR3 sequence (DNA): TGCAGTGCTAGGGGGCCCGATGAAAAACTGTTTTTT.